This TCR beta chain was documented in a study of Graves' ophthalmopathy and Graves' hyperthyroidism. The study amplified TCR beta CDR3 regions using RNA transcripts. First-round RT-PCR relied on HTBI primers, and a second-round multiplex PCR came next. MiXCR, run by TCRdb on the multiplex PCR reads, gives a single entry per CDR3 protein. Of fewer than 350,000 distinct CDR3 sequences in the sample, 15% to 20% were seen once. There are many counts of this clonotype. Material: peripheral blood. The origin of this receptor is an adult man with Graves' ophthalmopathy.

CDR3 DNA sequence: TGTGCCAGCAGTGACCCCGGGACAGCAGACCTTAGTAGCAATCAGCCCCAGCATTTT. Encoded protein: CASSDPGTADLSSNQPQHF. This chain joins TRBV2 and TRBJ1-5; TRBD1 matches at 7 bases. CDR3 length: 19 amino acids. The V gene end was trimmed by 3 bases and the J gene end by 0 bases; junction bases not matched to a gene: 14. The V gene's germline CDR1 is SNHLY and CDR2 FYNNEI. Full variable domain (remainder filled in from reference TRBV2 and TRBJ1-5): EPEVTQTPSHQVTQMGQEVILRCVPISNHLYFYWYRQILGQKVEFLVSFYNNEISEKSEIFDDQFSVERPDGSNFTLKIRSTKLEDSAMYFCASSDPGTADLSSNQPQHFGDGTRLSIL.